This is a list of T cell receptor beta chains from one sample in a study of blood T cells in healthy people across ages. TCRdb passed the 5' RACE reads through MiXCR, listing each CDR3 protein once. Among about 630,000 distinct CDR3 sequences listed, 20% to 25% were seen once. Input material: blood. The receptors originated from a man between 65 and 85 years old in good health. The CDR3 runs from the conserved cysteine through the conserved F or W. Fields, in order: J gene, V gene, CDR3 protein.

>TRBJ2-2|TRBV5-5
CAYSRGLDTGELFF
>TRBJ2-7|TRBV7-9
CASSPGSGTTYEQYF
>TRBJ1-1|TRBV7-8
CASSLVGKIEAFF
>TRBJ2-5|TRBV4-1
CASSQEGTSGRGGFETQYF
>TRBJ2-1|TRBV25-1
CASRLRSYNEQFF
>TRBJ2-7|TRBV27
CASSLGQPSSYEQYF
>TRBJ1-1|TRBV29-1
CSVQPENTEAFF
>TRBJ2-3|TRBV3-1
CASSHIAGGSTDTQYF
>-|TRBV4-3
CASSPSMAGVDEQFF
>TRBJ1-5|TRBV20-1
CSAREPTGMGNQPQHF
>TRBJ2-7|TRBV3-1
CASSPGLGSYEQYF
>TRBJ2-5|TRBV21-1
CASSQASYQETQYF
>TRBJ2-2|TRBV9
CASSVVGLAGTGELFF
>TRBJ2-5|TRBV2
CASSPGTGGRETQYF
>TRBJ2-2|TRBV12-3/TRBV12-4
CASRAGEGTGELFF
>TRBJ1-1|TRBV28
CATTRQGGYTEAFF
>TRBJ2-7|TRBV4-1
CASSQTGTGAYEQYF
>TRBJ2-1|TRBV10-3
CAISDGGLANEQFF
>TRBJ1-5|TRBV29-1
CSVRQGPNQPQHF
>TRBJ2-3|TRBV6-2/TRBV6-3
CASSLTSGMLPDTQYF
>TRBJ1-2|TRBV20-1
CSAPGATNYGYTF
>TRBJ1-3|TRBV20-1
CSARESTGGGNTIYF
>TRBJ1-1|TRBV12-3/TRBV12-4
CASPPPWDRPGGAEAFF
>TRBJ2-2|TRBV6-6
CASSYGSPLTGELFF
>TRBJ2-3|TRBV10-3
CATTGQGLQDTQYF
>TRBJ2-5|TRBV6-5
CASSYYGLAAQETQYF
>TRBJ1-1|TRBV5-1
CASSLAVNTEAFF
>-|TRBV7-6
CASSFGRGTGTSYEQYF
>TRBJ2-3|TRBV5-5
CASSSTSGTDTQYF
>TRBJ1-1|TRBV10-3
CAISGTGDTEAFF
>TRBJ2-7|TRBV10-3
CAISESQESYERYF
>TRBJ2-5|TRBV7-2
CASSETYEIWETQYF
>TRBJ2-1|TRBV6-5
CASSYSGLAGEPYNEQFF
>TRBJ2-1|TRBV24-1
CATSDSGTSGKSSYNEQFF
>TRBJ2-5|TRBV3-1
CASSQTSQYQETQYF
>TRBJ2-5|TRBV5-1
CASSLGRQGVPFF
>TRBJ2-5|TRBV14
CASSQVFGRESQETQYF
>TRBJ1-4|TRBV20-1
CSAPFEGSGEKLFF
>TRBJ2-5|TRBV11-2
CASSLSQGKDNLKTQYF
>TRBJ2-3|TRBV28
CASSGGPSTDTQYF
>TRBJ2-5|TRBV18
CASSPPAGGVQTQYF
>TRBJ1-1|TRBV28
CASSWGDRAEAFF
>TRBJ1-1|TRBV5-1
CASSATRGLSTEAFF
>TRBJ2-5|TRBV25-1
CASSEQGYQQYF
>TRBJ2-7|TRBV7-8
CASSLVRGPEQYF
>TRBJ2-3|TRBV5-6
CASSRPATDTQYF
>TRBJ2-7|TRBV5-1
CASSDHQDPGTSGYEQYF
>-|TRBV6-8
CASIGRPYEQYF
>TRBJ2-7|TRBV7-3
CASSSISGYEQYF
>TRBJ1-4|TRBV6-2/TRBV6-3
CASSIAGGGIEEKLFF
>TRBJ2-5|TRBV5-1
CASSLKPFQETQYF
>-|TRBV6-5
CASSYRTRGQNEQFF
>TRBJ2-1|TRBV2
CASSEEIGTPRYNEQFF
>TRBJ2-5|TRBV13
CASSLKQGPGGVKETQYF
>TRBJ2-7|TRBV4-1
CASSQVGHSSYEQYF